The 19 T cell receptor beta chains listed next were all sequenced from one sample in a study of T cells after yellow fever vaccination. One entry per CDR3 protein results from TCRdb running MiXCR on the 5' RACE reads. The profile covers just under 600,000 distinct CDR3 sequences, with about 14% appearing a single time and around an eighth taken by the ten largest. The specimen comprised PBMCs, sampled on the day of the yellow fever booster vaccination. All receptors derive from a man between 25 and 39 years old who received the YFV17D yellow fever vaccine.

This clonotype came up a few times. The chain links TRBV6-1 to TRBJ2-5; no clear D gene. There are 12 residues in the CDR3. V lost 0 bases and J lost 5, with 4 bases in between. Germline V gene data show CDR1 as MNHNS and CDR2 as SASEGT. DNA for the CDR3: TGTGCCAGCAGTGAAGCCCGGGAGACCCAGTACTTC. Protein sequence: CASSEARETQYF.

The J gene is TRBJ2-7, the V gene TRBV7-3; TRBD2 is a possible D gene (5 bases). Trimming pared 4 bases from V and 3 bases from J, leaving 13 bases between. The CDR3 is 14 amino acids. Germline V gives CDR1 SGHTA, CDR2 FQGTGA. The CDR3 sequence is CASSWAPGNYEQYF. In DNA, the CDR3 is TGTGCCAGCAGCTGGGCACCGGGAAACTACGAGCAGTACTTC.

J is TRBJ1-5 and V is TRBV20-1; 7 nucleotides align to TRBD1. This CDR3 is 15 amino acids long. J lost 3 bases, V lost 6 bases, and 11 bases had no gene match. The germline V gene encodes CDR1 DFQATT and CDR2 SNEGSKA (reference sequence). DNA of the CDR3: TGCAGTGCGGCAGGGGGTAGGGGCTTCAATCAGCCCCAGCATTTT. Its translation: CSAAGGRGFNQPQHF.

This sequence joins TRBV5-1 and TRBJ2-1; 10 nucleotides match TRBD2. Germline values: CDR1 SGHRS, CDR2 YFSETQ. The ends lost 2 bases at V and 6 bases at J; junction bases unmatched: 2. This CDR3 comprises 14 residues. CDR3 nucleotide sequence: TGCGCCAGCAGCTTACTAGCGGGAAGCAATGAGCAGTTCTTC. Protein: CASSLLAGSNEQFF.

The rearrangement uses TRBV4-3 and TRBJ1-2, with D unresolved. The CDR3 consists of 17 residues. V gave up 0 bases and J gave up 5 bases, with 19 bases separating them. The V gene's germline CDR1 is LGHNA and CDR2 YSLEER. Written as DNA, the CDR3 is TGCGCCAGCAGCCAAGATCTCCCAGCCGCGGGTCCATATGGCTACACCTTC. As protein: CASSQDLPAAGPYGYTF.

This clonotype was picked up a small number of times. The J gene is TRBJ2-4, the V gene TRBV7-9, with a possible D match to TRBD2 (5 bases). Trimming pared 2 bases from V and 2 bases from J, leaving 10 bases between. In germline, CDR1 is SEHNR, CDR2 FQNEAQ (reference sequence). The CDR3 covers 15 residues. For the CDR3, the DNA is TGTGCCAGCAGCTTAAATTCGGACTCCAAAAACATTCAGTACTTC. This encodes CASSLNSDSKNIQYF.

This clonotype is a singleton in its sample. The chain couples TRBV10-3 to TRBJ2-3, with 10 bases fitting TRBD2. The CDR3 runs 13 residues. V dropped 10 bases and J dropped 8; count of bases not matched to a gene: 9. Per the germline V gene, CDR1 is ENHRY and CDR2 is SYGVKD. CDR3 DNA: TGTGCCACTGAAGCGGGAGGGCGCGGTACGCAGTATTTT. This gives the protein CATEAGGRGTQYF.

The gene calls are TRBV5-1 and TRBJ2-2; D call uncertain. Trimming took off 0 bases at V and 1 base at J, with 13 bases between the two ends. The CDR3 covers 17 residues. The germline gives CDR1 SGHRS, CDR2 YFSETQ. Written as DNA, the CDR3 is TGCGCCAGCAGCTTGGGACCGGCAGGAGTGAACACCGGGGAGCTGTTTTTT. Translated, it gives CASSLGPAGVNTGELFF.

The V and J genes are TRBV12-3 or TRBV12-4 and TRBJ2-7; D assignment may be TRBD1 or TRBD2 (5 bases each). This CDR3 comprises 13 residues. V shed 7 bases and J shed 4 bases, with 14 bases lying between them. DNA for the CDR3: TGTGCCAGCAATTCCGGGACCGTGTACGAGCAGTACTTC. It is translated as CASNSGTVYEQYF.

This chain links TRBV29-1 with TRBJ2-3; 10 bases are shared with TRBD2. V dropped 8 bases and J dropped 12; count of bases not matched to a gene: 17. Germline V gene lookup returns CDR1 SQVTM and CDR2 ANQGSEA. The CDR3 covers 14 residues. In nucleotides, the CDR3 is TGCAGCCATGGAAAGCGTCTAGCGGGAGCCCAACAGTATTTT. Translating it yields CSHGKRLAGAQQYF.

This clonotype was counted between two and nine times. This chain joins TRBV7-3 and TRBJ2-5, with D possibly TRBD2 on 5 matching bases. Trimming stripped 8 bases from V and 1 base from J, with 11 bases between. Germline values: CDR1 SGHTA, CDR2 FQGTGA. This CDR3 has 13 residues. CDR3 sequence: CASGAGGQETQYF. CDR3 DNA: TGTGCCAGCGGCGCTGGAGGCCAAGAGACCCAGTACTTC.

The gene calls are TRBV6-1 and TRBJ2-2; 9 bases match TRBD2. Looked up from germline, CDR1 is MNHNS and CDR2 is SASEGT. V was clipped by 7 bases and J by 6 bases; unmatched bases: 9. The CDR3 totals 15 residues. The CDR3: CASTSRREGPGELFF. The CDR3 DNA reads as TGTGCCAGCACCTCACGGCGGGAGGGTCCCGGGGAGCTGTTTTTT.

In the case of this clonotype: Mismatch with germline at one junction end may stem from a read error. The rearrangement joins TRBV20-1 to TRBJ2-1; 9 positions agree with TRBD2. The CDR3 is made up of 14 amino acids. Germline CDR1 and CDR2: DFQATT and SNEGSKA (reference sequence). As DNA, the CDR3 is TGCAGTGCTAAGAAGACTAGCGGATACAATGTGCAGTTCTTC. Amino acid sequence: CSAKKTSGYNVQFF.

The chain has TRBV20-1 and TRBJ2-7; a weak D match, TRBD1 (5 bases). The CDR3 sequence is 14 residues long. Looked up from germline, CDR1 is DFQATT and CDR2 is SNEGSKA (reference sequence). V was cut by 0 bases and J by 3 bases, with 12 bases left in between. CDR3 loop: CSARDGAALYEQYF. The CDR3 coding sequence is TGCAGTGCTAGAGATGGGGCAGCGCTCTACGAGCAGTACTTC.

This chain uses TRBV12-3 or TRBV12-4 with TRBJ2-2, with a possible D match to TRBD1 (6 bases). With 7 bases removed from V and 4 bases from J, the gap between germline ends came to 19 bases. The CDR3 loop spans 16 amino acids. The DNA of the CDR3 is TGTGCCAGCATCCTACAGGGTATTGTGTTCACCGGGGAGCTGTTTTTT. It encodes CASILQGIVFTGELFF.

V and J are TRBV7-2 and TRBJ2-7; D unclear. The V and J ends lost 8 bases and 3 bases respectively, with 11 bases between them. This CDR3 spans 12 amino acids. CDR1 is SGHTA and CDR2 is FQGNSA in the germline V gene. As DNA, the CDR3 is TGTGCCAGCTTAGGTATCGGCTACGAGCAGTACTTC. It codes for CASLGIGYEQYF. The variable domain in full, completed from reference TRBV7-2 and TRBJ2-7, reads GAGVSQSPSNKVTEKGKDVELRCDPISGHTALYWYRQSLGQGLEFLIYFQGNSAPDKSGLPSDRFSAERTGGSVSTLTIQRTQQEDSAVYLCASLGIGYEQYFGPGTRLTVT.

This clonotype was observed a few times. This chain connects TRBV20-1 to TRBJ1-5; 8 positions agree with TRBD1. The CDR3 totals 14 residues. V lost 4 bases to trimming and J lost 4 bases; unmatched junction nucleotides: 6. CDR1 DFQATT and CDR2 SNEGSKA come from the germline V gene (reference sequence). CDR3 sequence: CSAKQGGDNQPQHF. CDR3 coding DNA: TGCAGTGCTAAACAGGGGGGGGATAATCAGCCCCAGCATTTT.

This clonotype was observed a few times. The V and J genes are TRBV6-1 and TRBJ2-4; D is ambiguous. The CDR3 totals 16 residues. Germline assignment: CDR1 MNHNS and CDR2 SASEGT. V gave up 6 bases and J gave up 1 base, with 16 bases separating them. The CDR3 spells CASSPDPLGAKNIQYF. CDR3 coding DNA: TGTGCCAGCAGCCCGGACCCTCTGGGGGCCAAAAACATTCAGTACTTC.

There are a few counts of this clonotype. The gene calls are TRBV12-3 or TRBV12-4 and TRBJ2-5; D is possibly TRBD1 (6 bases). Trimming left V 6 bases short and J 1 base short, with 15 bases between. The CDR3 runs to 15 residues. DNA of the CDR3: TGTGCCAGCAGAGAGTGGACAGTCGGCCAAGAGACCCAGTACTTC. Residues: CASREWTVGQETQYF.